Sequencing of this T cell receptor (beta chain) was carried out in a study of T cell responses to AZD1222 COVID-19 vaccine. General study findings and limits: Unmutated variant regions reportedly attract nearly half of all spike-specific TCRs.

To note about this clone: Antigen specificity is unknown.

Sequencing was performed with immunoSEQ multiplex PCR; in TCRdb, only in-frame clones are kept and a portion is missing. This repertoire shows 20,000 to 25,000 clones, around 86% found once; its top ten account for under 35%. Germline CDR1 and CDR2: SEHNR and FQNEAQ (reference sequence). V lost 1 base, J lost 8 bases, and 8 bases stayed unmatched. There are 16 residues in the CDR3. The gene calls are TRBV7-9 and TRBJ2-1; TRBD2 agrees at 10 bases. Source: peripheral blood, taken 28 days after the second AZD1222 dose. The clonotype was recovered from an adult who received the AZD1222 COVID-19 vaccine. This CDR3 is CASSLGWSGREHEQFF. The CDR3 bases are TGTGCCAGCAGCTTAGGGTGGAGCGGGAGGGAGCATGAGCAGTTCTTC.